This TCR beta chain appears in the sequencing data of a study of cytomegalovirus exposure and HLA in healthy donors. Trimming removed 0 bases from V and 1 base from J, with 12 bases in between. CDR1 and CDR2 (germline): MNHEY, SVGAGI. This CDR3 region has 16 residues. The primer mix had 60 Vbeta and 13 Jbeta primers. Sequenced by immunoSEQ multiplex PCR; TCRdb stores in-frame clones only, minus some. Of some 160,000 clones listed, roughly 80% were seen once; the top ten hold 3% to 3.5%. The receptor's source is a woman aged 40 to 50 in good health and CMV-seronegative. This sequence joins TRBV6-5 and TRBJ1-2; a weak D match, TRBD1 (5 bases). The material sequenced was PBMCs. DNA for the CDR3: TGTGCCAGCAGTTACTCCCGCACAGGTCTTAACTATGGCTACACCTTC. It translates to CASSYSRTGLNYGYTF.